The rows below give T cell receptor beta chains drawn from one sample of a study of shared clonotypes between healthy human individuals. Clones were read by immunoSEQ multiplex PCR, and TCRdb kept only the in-frame ones, dropping some. The sample contains roughly 2.2 million clones, about nine tenths of which appear only once. Sequencing was carried out using naive CD4+ T cells from PBMCs. These receptors were taken from a man younger than 30 in good health. Some clones in this sample may be carry-over from other donors' samples. CDR3s include the opening cysteine and the closing phenylalanine or tryptophan. Each record gives: D gene, V gene, clone size, J gene, CDR3 DNA, CDR3 protein. The D gene is left open where the match is weak. Rows may omit the clone size; those that give it use once, few, many or a size class.

TRBD1	TRBV5-6	NA	TRBJ1-5	TGTGCCAGCAGCTCGTTTCACAGGGGGAATCAGCCCCAGCATTTT	CASSSFHRGNQPQHF
NA	TRBV18	NA	TRBJ1-5	TGTGCCAGCTCACCATTAATTGGGGGCGGCAATCAGCCCCAGCATTTT	CASSPLIGGGNQPQHF
NA	TRBV9	NA	TRBJ1-2	TGTGCCAGCAGCTCGACCCCGGTTGAAGGCTATGGCTACACCTTC	CASSSTPVEGYGYTF
NA	TRBV7-2	NA	TRBJ2-3	TGTGCCAGCAGCTTAGGGGCAGGAGCTGCGCCCACAGATACGCAGTATTTT	CASSLGAGAAPTDTQYF
NA	TRBV28	NA	TRBJ1-2	TGTGCCAGCCACCGGGGGTTCGGCTACACCTTC	CASHRGFGYTF
TRBD2	TRBV10-3	NA	TRBJ2-1	TGTGCCATCAGCCTACTAGCGGGCCACAATGAGCAGTTCTTC	CAISLLAGHNEQFF
NA	TRBV29-1	NA	TRBJ2-5	TGCAGCGCCGACAGGGAGACCCAGTACTTC	CSADRETQYF
TRBD1	TRBV19	NA	TRBJ2-1	TGTGCCAGTAGAGGGGGCAGATACAATGAGCAGTTCTTC	CASRGGRYNEQFF
NA	TRBV19	NA	TRBJ2-7	TGTGCCAGTAGTCCCTCGGGACTTTCCTACGAGCAGTACTTC	CASSPSGLSYEQYF
NA	TRBV4-1	NA	TRBJ2-7	TGCGCCAGCAGCCAAGATTTGGTGACTGACTCCTACGAGCAGTACTTC	CASSQDLVTDSYEQYF
NA	TRBV4-1	NA	TRBJ2-6	TGCGCCAGCAGCCAAGATCAACAGAAGTCTGGGGCCAACGTCCTGACTTTC	CASSQDQQKSGANVLTF
NA	TRBV19	NA	TRBJ1-2	TGTGCCAGTAGTATGGGAGGACATCGCCTTTATGGCTACACCTTC	CASSMGGHRLYGYTF
TRBD2	TRBV7-3	NA	TRBJ2-2	TGTGCCAGCAGCTTAAATGCGGGAGGGACCGGGGAGCTGTTTTTT	CASSLNAGGTGELFF
NA	TRBV30	NA	TRBJ1-1	TGTGCCTGGCGCCCGTTCGTGGCTGAAGCTTTCTTT	CAWRPFVAEAFF
NA	TRBV5-6	NA	TRBJ2-1	TGTGCCAGCAGCTTTGAGTTAGGGGCCGAGCAGTTCTTC	CASSFELGAEQFF
NA	TRBV2	once	TRBJ2-1	TGTGCCAGCAGTTCGATGGGGAATGAGCAGTTCTTC	CASSSMGNEQFF
NA	TRBV7-9	NA	TRBJ2-3	TGTGCCAGCAGCCCCGTCGCCCAACGGCAGTATTTT	CASSPVAQRQYF
NA	TRBV28	NA	TRBJ2-2	TGTGCCAGCAGTCCTAGAATTGACCGGAACACCGGGGAGCTGTTTTTT	CASSPRIDRNTGELFF
TRBD1	TRBV27	NA	TRBJ1-3	TGTGCCAGCGGGGACAGCTGGGAAAACACCATATATTTT	CASGDSWENTIYF
NA	TRBV5-1	NA	TRBJ2-6	TGCGCCAGCAGCTCCTCGGGACATACGATCTCTGGGGCCAACGTCCTGACTTTC	CASSSSGHTISGANVLTF
TRBD1	TRBV2	NA	TRBJ2-1	TGTGCCAGCAGGGCAGGGACAGGTAACCATGAGCAGTTCTTC	CASRAGTGNHEQFF
TRBD1	TRBV4-1	NA	TRBJ2-2	TGCGCCAGCAGCCGGGATGGGACAGGAAACACCGGGGAGCTGTTTTTT	CASSRDGTGNTGELFF
NA	TRBV6-5	NA	TRBJ2-7	TGTGCCAGCAGTTACTCCGTTGTAGATCCCTACGAGCAGTACTTC	CASSYSVVDPYEQYF
TRBD1	TRBV12-5	NA	TRBJ1-2	TGTGCTAGTGGTTCCCTGACAGGGGACGGCTACACCTTC	CASGSLTGDGYTF